These 5 T cell receptor beta chains were all obtained from the same sample, sequenced in a study of T cell responses to AZD1222 COVID-19 vaccine. Produced via immunoSEQ multiplex PCR; TCRdb's table is partial and in-frame only. The sample has approximately 150,000 clones; around 94% are singletons. The starting material was peripheral blood, obtained on day 0 of AZD1222 vaccination. The receptors shown here come from an adult in good health.

The chain joins TRBV30 to TRBJ2-7, with D hard to call. With 3 bases removed from V and 1 base from J, the gap between germline ends came to 13 bases. The CDR3 contains 14 residues. The V gene's germline CDR1 is GTSNPN and CDR2 SVGIG (reference sequence). CDR3 sequence reads: CAWRAQDVSYEQYF. CDR3 DNA sequence: TGTGCCTGGAGGGCCCAGGATGTGTCCTACGAGCAGTACTTC.

The chain links TRBV5-1 to TRBJ2-7; D is undetermined. Trimming cost V 0 bases and J 0 bases, with 16 bases left between them. CDR3 length: 17 amino acids. CDR1 and CDR2 from the germline V gene are SGHRS and YFSETQ. The CDR3 bases are TGCGCCAGCAGCTTGGATGATCTAAGGCGGACCTCCTACGAGCAGTACTTC. It yields the protein CASSLDDLRRTSYEQYF.

This clone was observed once. The V call is TRBV3-1 (or the pseudogene TRBV3-2), the J call TRBJ2-7; no definite D call. The CDR3 contains 15 residues. The V and J ends lost 3 bases and 2 bases respectively, with 14 bases between them. Germline loops: CDR1 LGHDT, CDR2 YNNKEL (reference sequence). This CDR3 is CASSQGPSSPYEQYF. CDR3 bases: TGTGCCAGCAGCCAGGGCCCGAGCAGTCCCTACGAGCAGTACTTC.

The rearrangement uses TRBV5-1 and TRBJ2-1, with D perhaps TRBD1 (6 bases). V gave up 1 base and J gave up 5 bases, with 13 bases separating them. The CDR3 contains 15 residues. CDR1 SGHRS and CDR2 YFSETQ come from the germline V gene. DNA of the CDR3: TGCGCCAGCAGCTTGATTCCAGGGGCCAACAATGAGCAGTTCTTC. This codes for CASSLIPGANNEQFF.

Only one count was recorded for this clone. This chain joins TRBV9 and TRBJ1-4; TRBD1 matches at 7 bases. Germline trimming cut 0 bases from V and 3 bases from J; bases unmatched to any gene: 2. Germline CDR1 SGDLS, CDR2 YYNGEE. CDR3 length equals 15 residues. CDR3 sequence: CASSVEGAPNEKLFF. The CDR3 DNA is TGTGCCAGCAGCGTAGAGGGGGCCCCTAATGAAAAACTGTTTTTT.